The next 26 T cell receptor beta chains were all read from a single sample in a study of blood T cell repertoires in COVID-19. The protocol was immunoSEQ multiplex PCR, while the TCRdb copy is restricted to in-frame clones and leaves out a portion. Here the sample spans about 200,000 clones, over 70% being singletons. The specimen was peripheral blood. These receptors came from a man aged 35 to 55 with acute or convalescent COVID-19.

This chain uses TRBV4-3 with TRBJ2-1; 10 nucleotides agree with TRBD2. CDR1 and CDR2 (germline): LGHNA, YSLEER. CDR3 size: 15 residues. The V segment lost 4 bases and the J segment 4 bases; nucleotides outside the gene matches: 4. CDR3 protein: CASSLAGLAYNEQFF. The DNA for the CDR3 is TGCGCCAGCAGCCTCGCGGGACTAGCGTACAATGAGCAGTTCTTC.

The V call is TRBV7-8, the J call TRBJ1-4; TRBD1 might be the D (5 bases). This CDR3 has 18 residues. The germline V gene encodes CDR1 SGHVS and CDR2 FQNEAQ. Trimming left V 4 bases short and J 5 bases short, with 23 bases between. CDR3 sequence: CASSSHPSGAGLNEKLFF. In DNA, the CDR3 is TGTGCCAGCAGCTCACACCCAAGCGGGGCAGGCCTAAATGAAAAACTGTTTTTT.

V gene TRBV11-2 combines with J gene TRBJ1-1; 7 nucleotides line up with TRBD1. V shed 5 bases and J 1 base; nucleotides not matched to a gene: 4. Per the germline V gene, CDR1 is SGHAT and CDR2 is FQNNGV. The CDR3 covers 14 residues. CDR3 loop: CASSTRTGNTEAFF. CDR3 sequence (DNA): TGTGCCAGCAGCACCAGGACAGGGAACACTGAAGCTTTCTTT.

The rearrangement uses TRBV9 and TRBJ2-1; TRBD2 is a possible D gene (6 bases). V was trimmed by 4 bases and J by 9 bases, leaving 17 bases between them. In germline, CDR1 is SGDLS, CDR2 YYNGEE. The CDR3 consists of 14 residues. CDR3 sequence reads: CASSFTMSGGEQFF. The CDR3 DNA is TGTGCCAGCAGCTTTACGATGTCCGGGGGTGAGCAGTTCTTC.

The count of this clone is one. The rearrangement joins TRBV30 to TRBJ1-6; TRBD1 is a possible D gene (5 bases). V was cut by 1 base and J by 10 bases, with 14 bases left in between. There are 14 residues in the CDR3. Germline V gene lookup returns CDR1 GTSNPN and CDR2 SVGIG (reference sequence). The CDR3 sequence is CAWSAAGWRSPLHF. Written as DNA, the CDR3 is TGTGCCTGGAGTGCCGCAGGGTGGCGCTCACCCCTCCACTTT. Filled out from reference TRBV30 and TRBJ1-6, the complete variable domain reads SQTIHQWPATLVQPVGSPLSLECTVEGTSNPNLYWYRQAAGRGLQLLFYSVGIGQISSEVPQNLSASRPQDRQFILSSKKLLLSDSGFYLCAWSAAGWRSPLHFGNGTRLTVT.

The V call is TRBV12-5, the J call TRBJ1-1; D ambiguous. From germline, CDR1 is LGHNT and CDR2 FRNRAP. The germline V and J ends were trimmed by 5 bases and 1 base, with 8 bases remaining between them. The CDR3 consists of 13 residues. The CDR3 DNA reads TGTGCTAGTGGTACCAGTACGAACACTGAAGCTTTCTTT. Translated, it gives CASGTSTNTEAFF.

This chain connects TRBV11-2 to TRBJ1-2; 7 bases align to TRBD1. The CDR3 runs to 15 residues. V shed 3 bases, J shed 4 bases, and the junction held 8 bases outside the gene matches. Germline V gene data show CDR1 as SGHAT and CDR2 as FQNNGV. CDR3 sequence: CASSFDRALLYGYTF. CDR3 nucleotides: TGTGCCAGCAGCTTTGACAGGGCGCTCCTCTATGGCTACACCTTC.

V is TRBV5-6 and J is TRBJ2-3, with 11 bases fitting TRBD2. Losses at the gene ends were 4 bases for V and 2 bases for J; bases not matched to a gene: 6. The CDR3 is made up of 16 amino acids. Germline values: CDR1 SGHDT, CDR2 YYEEEE. The CDR3 DNA reads as TGTGCCAGCAGCCAGAGACTAGCGGGATACACAGATACGCAGTATTTT. This gives the protein CASSQRLAGYTDTQYF.

This clone was seen only a few times. This chain connects TRBV7-9 to TRBJ1-2, with D maybe TRBD1 (5 bases). V lost 5 bases to trimming and J lost 4 bases, with 17 bases between them. Germline CDR1 is SEHNR and CDR2 is FQNEAQ (reference sequence). This CDR3 is built from 15 residues. The CDR3 DNA reads TGTGCCAGCAGCGTGGGACTGTCGAGACCCTATGGCTACACCTTC. Amino acids: CASSVGLSRPYGYTF. The full variable domain, rest sourced from reference TRBV7-9 and TRBJ1-2, is DTGVSQNPRHKITKRGQNVTFRCDPISEHNRLYWYRQTLGQGPEFLTYFQNEAQLEKSRLLSDRFSAERPKGSFSTLEIQRTEQGDSAMYLCASSVGLSRPYGYTFGSGTRLTVV.

The rearrangement links TRBV5-5 to TRBJ1-2, with 7 bases lining up with TRBD1. CDR1 and CDR2 from the germline V gene are SGHKS and YYEKEE (reference sequence). The CDR3 spans 15 residues. The junction had 13 bases not matched to a gene; V was cut back by 4 bases and J by 7 bases. The CDR3 protein is CASSLRDSSYGGYTF. CDR3 DNA sequence: TGTGCCAGCAGCCTTCGGGACAGCTCCTATGGTGGCTACACCTTC.

This clone was found a few times. The V call is TRBV19, the J call TRBJ2-1; D perhaps matches TRBD2 (6 bases). Germline assignment: CDR1 LNHDA and CDR2 SQIVND (reference sequence). V lost 0 bases and J 9 bases, leaving 15 bases between the germline ends. The CDR3 is 15 residues long. CDR3 loop: CASSIDSGGGSEQFF. In nucleotides, the CDR3 is TGTGCCAGTAGTATAGATAGCGGAGGTGGGAGTGAGCAGTTCTTC.

The genes are TRBV4-2 and TRBJ2-2, with D possibly TRBD1 on 6 matching bases. The CDR3 consists of 15 residues. Per the germline V gene, CDR1 is LGHNA and CDR2 is YNFKEQ. Trimming cost V 0 bases and J 6 bases, with 11 bases left between them. The CDR3 loop is CASSQEVQGAGELFF. Here the CDR3 DNA reads TGTGCCAGCAGCCAAGAAGTACAGGGTGCCGGGGAGCTGTTTTTT.

There are a few counts of this clone. The chain joins TRBV5-4 to TRBJ1-4, with D maybe TRBD1 (6 bases). The CDR3 runs 15 residues. Trimming stripped 4 bases from V and 5 bases from J, with 15 bases between. CDR1 is SGHNT, CDR2 YYREEE, per germline (reference sequence). Here the CDR3 DNA reads TGTGCCAGCAGCGGGTCCGGACAGACAAATGAAAAACTGTTTTTT. Translating gives CASSGSGQTNEKLFF.

This clone was detected only once. This chain connects TRBV9 to TRBJ2-7; the D gene is possibly TRBD1 (6 bases). Germline V gives CDR1 SGDLS, CDR2 YYNGEE. The V and J ends lost 7 bases and 5 bases respectively, with 22 bases between them. CDR3 length equals 15 residues. CDR3 DNA: TGTGCCAGCGGGGCCGGTGGACAGCCGAGCAACGAGCAGTACTTC. It yields the protein CASGAGGQPSNEQYF.

V gene TRBV24-1 combines with J gene TRBJ2-3; D not certain. CDR3 length equals 15 residues. CDR1 and CDR2 (germline): KGHDR, SFDVKD. The V gene lost 4 bases and the J gene lost 0 bases, with 10 bases spanning the gap. The CDR3 sequence: CATSDRQASTDTQYF. For the CDR3, the DNA is TGTGCCACCAGTGACCGGCAGGCCAGCACAGATACGCAGTATTTT.

The CDR3 bases are TGTGCCAGCAGTTATGGTAGCGGGAGACCCAATGAGCAGTTCTTC. Protein sequence: CASSYGSGRPNEQFF. V is TRBV6-6 and J is TRBJ2-1; 9 positions match TRBD2. The germline CDR1 and CDR2 sequences are MNHNY and SVGAGI (reference sequence). The CDR3 runs to 15 residues. V shed 3 bases, J shed 6 bases, and the junction held 6 bases outside the gene matches.

This clone has a single count. The rearrangement links TRBV30 to TRBJ1-1; D unresolved. CDR3 size: 13 residues. In germline, CDR1 is GTSNPN, CDR2 SVGIG (reference sequence). V was pared by 8 bases and J by 0 bases, with 13 bases between. The CDR3 bases are TGTGCCGGAAAGGCGGGAATGAACACTGAAGCTTTCTTT. Protein product: CAGKAGMNTEAFF.

The chain joins TRBV3-1 (or the pseudogene TRBV3-2) to TRBJ1-1; D might be TRBD1 (5 bases). V was clipped by 5 bases and J by 3 bases, with 16 bases between them. Germline V gene data show CDR1 as LGHDT and CDR2 as YNNKEL (reference sequence). The CDR3 contains 15 residues. The CDR3 loop is CASSSSKTGDTEAFF. CDR3 DNA: TGTGCCAGCAGCTCTAGTAAGACGGGGGACACTGAAGCTTTCTTT.

The rearrangement joins TRBV7-8 to TRBJ1-4; D unresolved. Per the germline V gene, CDR1 is SGHVS and CDR2 is FQNEAQ. The ends were cut back, 1 base at V and 8 bases at J, with 14 bases in the middle. The CDR3 totals 15 residues. The CDR3 DNA sequence: TGTGCCAGCAGCTTAGTGAGGGCAGCGGGGGAAAAACTGTTTTTT. Its protein is CASSLVRAAGEKLFF.

The CDR3 DNA reads TGTGCCAGCAGCTTAGATCCCCTTCAGGGCGGCTACACCTTC. Amino acid sequence: CASSLDPLQGGYTF. The chain recombines TRBV11-2 with TRBJ1-2, with D possibly matching TRBD1 (5 bases). Germline values: CDR1 SGHAT, CDR2 FQNNGV. This CDR3 comprises 14 residues. V was pared by 0 bases and J by 8 bases, with 13 bases between.

The chain has TRBV7-2 and TRBJ2-7, with TRBD1 matching 8 bases. The V gene end was trimmed by 5 bases and the J gene end by 6 bases; junction bases not matched to a gene: 12. Germline V gives CDR1 SGHTA, CDR2 FQGNSA. The CDR3 spans 15 residues. Here the CDR3 reads CASSQDRASRGEQYF. For the CDR3, the DNA is TGTGCCAGCAGCCAGGACAGGGCCTCGAGGGGCGAGCAGTACTTC.

V usage is TRBV7-2 and J usage is TRBJ1-1; perhaps TRBD1 as D (6 bases). Germline values: CDR1 SGHTA, CDR2 FQGNSA. The CDR3 covers 15 residues. V dropped 4 bases and J dropped 5 bases, with 17 bases sitting between them. This chain's CDR3 is CASSSETGSTTEAFF. CDR3 sequence (DNA): TGTGCCAGCAGCTCCGAGACAGGAAGTACAACTGAAGCTTTCTTT.

This rearrangement joins TRBV7-2 to TRBJ2-5; a weak D match, TRBD2 (5 bases). Germline-derived CDR1 and CDR2 are SGHTA and FQGNSA. The CDR3 runs to 16 residues. V lost 1 base to trimming and J lost 2 bases, with 14 bases between them. As DNA, the CDR3 is TGTGCCAGCAGCTTAGATGCGGAGGAGGCACAAGAGACCCAGTACTTC. It specifies CASSLDAEEAQETQYF.

This clone was recorded a few times. The chain is built from TRBV6-5 and TRBJ1-1; 7 bases are a match to TRBD1. The CDR3 contains 14 residues. The J segment lost 3 bases and the V segment lost 6 bases, leaving 7 bases of the junction unmatched. CDR1 is MNHEY and CDR2 is SVGAGI in the germline V gene. CDR3 DNA: TGTGCCAGCAGGGTTGACAGGGAATACACTGAAGCTTTCTTT. Residues: CASRVDREYTEAFF.

The CDR3 DNA reads as TGCAGCGCCTCACTAGCTCGGGAGACCCAGTACTTC. Its protein is CSASLARETQYF. The chain carries TRBV29-1 and TRBJ2-5, with D perhaps matching TRBD2 (6 bases). The CDR3 runs 12 residues. CDR1 and CDR2 from the germline V gene are SQVTM and ANQGSEA. Trimming shortened V by 7 bases and J by 5 bases, and 14 bases separated the two germline ends.

The rearrangement uses TRBV5-4 and TRBJ2-3; 12 nucleotides match TRBD2. The CDR3 sequence is 17 residues long. Trimming removed 3 bases from V and 2 bases from J; junction bases left unmatched: 7. The germline gives CDR1 SGHNT, CDR2 YYREEE (reference sequence). CDR3: CASSSWTSGTTTDTQYF. In DNA, the CDR3 is TGTGCCAGCAGCTCCTGGACTAGCGGGACTACCACAGATACGCAGTATTTT.